Listed here are 22 T cell receptor beta chains from one sample, sequenced in a study of T cell responses to AZD1222 COVID-19 vaccine. Only in-frame clones appear in the TCRdb table, and some are missing; sequencing was by immunoSEQ multiplex PCR. Seen here are some 120,000 clones, 85% to 95% observed once, and the top ten hold around 1.5%. Source: peripheral blood, taken 28 days after the second AZD1222 dose. The receptors here all came from an adult who received the AZD1222 COVID-19 vaccine.

This clone showed up just once. This chain uses TRBV27 with TRBJ1-2; possibly TRBD1 for D (5 bases). CDR3 length: 14 amino acids. Germline values: CDR1 MNHEY, CDR2 SMNVEV (reference sequence). V lost 2 bases to trimming and J lost 0 bases, with 7 bases between them. This CDR3 is CASSLGTTNYGYTF. The CDR3 DNA follows: TGTGCCAGCAGTTTAGGGACTACTAACTATGGCTACACCTTC.

The genes are TRBV7-9 and TRBJ2-7; 7 bases line up with TRBD2. The J segment lost 4 bases and the V segment lost 6 bases, leaving 6 bases of the junction unmatched. This CDR3 spans 13 amino acids. Germline-derived CDR1 and CDR2 are SEHNR and FQNEAQ (reference sequence). The CDR3 DNA reads as TGTGCCAGCAGGGGGGTCGGGGGGTACGAGCAGTACTTC. This gives the protein CASRGVGGYEQYF.

This clone appeared a few times. The chain recombines TRBV20-1 with TRBJ2-7; 8 positions agree with TRBD1. Trimming removed 1 base from V and 7 bases from J; junction bases left unmatched: 0. Germline CDR1 is DFQATT and CDR2 is SNEGSKA (reference sequence). There are 11 residues in the CDR3. The chain's CDR3 is CSARGDREQYF. The CDR3 DNA reads TGCAGTGCTAGAGGGGACAGGGAGCAGTACTTC.

The chain joins TRBV18 to TRBJ1-6; D unresolved. Trimming stripped 3 bases from V and 10 bases from J, with 16 bases between. The CDR3 runs 15 residues. Germline CDR1 reads KGHSH; CDR2 reads LQKENI. CDR3 sequence (DNA): TGTGCCAGCTCACCGATTCTCGGGGAAGGATCACCCCTCCACTTT. Translating gives CASSPILGEGSPLHF.

The chain couples TRBV9 to TRBJ2-7; D may be TRBD2 (6 bases). The length of the CDR3 is 15 residues. The V end was cut by 2 bases, the J end by 0 bases, with 12 bases between. Germline CDR1 SGDLS, CDR2 YYNGEE. CDR3 coding DNA: TGTGCCAGCAGCGTGGGGACTCTTAGCTCCTACGAGCAGTACTTC. This encodes CASSVGTLSSYEQYF.

The V and J genes are TRBV29-1 and TRBJ1-1; 12 bases are a match to TRBD1. Trimming took 6 bases from V and 3 from J; bases not matched to a gene: 5. The CDR3 runs 14 residues. Germline lookup yields CDR1 SQVTM and CDR2 ANQGSEA. Here the CDR3 DNA reads TGCAGCGTCGAGGGACAGGGGGCTTACACTGAAGCTTTCTTT. The encoded protein is CSVEGQGAYTEAFF.

The sample holds one count of this clone. The rearrangement joins TRBV19 to TRBJ2-6; the D is unclear. V was pared by 8 bases and J by 3 bases, with 14 bases between. CDR3 length: 15 amino acids. Germline-derived CDR1 and CDR2 are LNHDA and SQIVND (reference sequence). CDR3 nucleotide sequence: TGTGCCAGTGGAGCAGGATCCGATGGGGCCAACGTCCTGACTTTC. This translates into CASGAGSDGANVLTF.

The genes are TRBV15 and TRBJ1-5, with D unresolved. The germline V gene has CDR1 LNHNV and CDR2 YYDKDF (reference sequence). V was pared by 1 base and J by 4 bases, with 8 bases between. This CDR3 has 14 amino acids. The CDR3 DNA reads TGTGCCACCAGCAGAGCTGGCCCGAATCAGCCCCAGCATTTT. It encodes CATSRAGPNQPQHF.

V gene TRBV6-5 combines with J gene TRBJ1-5; a possible D gene is TRBD1 (5 bases). The V and J ends lost 4 bases and 3 bases respectively, with 13 bases between them. The CDR3 runs to 15 residues. Germline CDR1 is MNHEY and CDR2 is SVGAGI. The DNA for the CDR3 is TGTGCCAGCAGTTCACGACAGTCCACCAATCAGCCCCAGCATTTT. Protein: CASSSRQSTNQPQHF.

This chain uses TRBV27 with TRBJ2-1, with D hard to call. Germline assignment: CDR1 MNHEY and CDR2 SMNVEV (reference sequence). Trimming removed 9 bases at V and 0 bases at J, with 9 bases between. The CDR3 sequence is 13 residues long. The CDR3 DNA is TGTGCCAGTGTCATAGGCTCCTACAATGAGCAGTTCTTC. This translates into CASVIGSYNEQFF.

The chain has TRBV25-1 and TRBJ1-5; D is unclear. V lost 3 bases and J lost 4, with 10 bases in between. This CDR3 spans 14 amino acids. In germline, CDR1 is MGHDK, CDR2 SYGVNS. The CDR3 DNA sequence: TGTGCCAGCAGTGAGGGATGGGGAAATCAGCCCCAGCATTTT. Protein product: CASSEGWGNQPQHF. The full variable domain, in which reference TRBV25-1 and TRBJ1-5 provide the parts outside the CDR3, is EADIYQTPRYLVIGTGKKITLECSQTMGHDKMYWYQQDPGMELHLIHYSYGVNSTEKGDLSSESTVSRIRTEHFPLTLESARPSHTSQYLCASSEGWGNQPQHFGDGTRLSIL.

This clone turned up a few times. V and J are TRBV30 and TRBJ1-3, with D uncertain. CDR1 is GTSNPN, CDR2 SVGIG, per germline (reference sequence). CDR3 length equals 14 residues. The V end lost 1 base, the J end lost 0 bases, and 7 bases lay between the germline ends. CDR3 sequence: CAWSEGHSGNTIYF. CDR3 coding DNA: TGTGCCTGGAGTGAGGGCCACTCTGGAAACACCATATATTTT.

This chain uses TRBV20-1 with TRBJ2-1; maybe TRBD1 (5 bases). The length of the CDR3 is 11 residues. The germline V gene encodes CDR1 DFQATT and CDR2 SNEGSKA (reference sequence). The germline V and J ends were trimmed by 4 bases and 8 bases, with 9 bases remaining between them. CDR3 DNA: TGCAGTGCTAAACAGGTCGATGAGCAGTTCTTC. Its translation: CSAKQVDEQFF.

As regards this clone: The identical CDR3 is also encoded by other nucleotide sequences in the sample. This rearrangement joins TRBV27 to TRBJ2-7; the match to TRBD2 covers 7 bases. CDR3 size: 14 residues. The V gene end was trimmed by 5 bases and the J gene end by 2 bases; junction bases not matched to a gene: 6. Germline-derived CDR1 and CDR2 are MNHEY and SMNVEV (reference sequence). The CDR3 loop reads CASSLQRGAYEQYF. DNA of the CDR3: TGTGCCAGCAGTCTCCAGCGGGGCGCCTACGAGCAGTACTTC.

V usage is TRBV19 and J usage is TRBJ1-2; D not resolved. CDR1 and CDR2 from the germline V gene are LNHDA and SQIVND (reference sequence). V dropped 3 bases and J dropped 6 bases, with 20 bases sitting between them. The CDR3 loop spans 16 amino acids. CDR3 in amino acids: CASSILGESGRNGYTF. The CDR3 DNA sequence: TGTGCCAGTAGTATTCTTGGCGAGAGTGGTAGGAATGGCTACACCTTC. Full variable domain (missing parts from reference TRBV19 and TRBJ1-2): DGGITQSPKYLFRKEGQNVTLSCEQNLNHDAMYWYRQDPGQGLRLIYYSQIVNDFQKGDIAEGYSVSREKKESFPLTVTSAQKNPTAFYLCASSILGESGRNGYTFGSGTRLTVV.

This rearrangement joins TRBV4-2 to TRBJ1-4; no clear D gene. Trimming removed 5 bases from V and 3 bases from J, with 10 bases in between. The germline gives CDR1 LGHNA, CDR2 YNFKEQ. This CDR3 comprises 14 residues. The CDR3 here is CASSARPANEKLFF. In nucleotides, the CDR3 is TGTGCCAGCAGCGCCAGGCCAGCTAATGAAAAACTGTTTTTT.

This clone was counted a single time. The rearrangement joins TRBV3-1 (or the pseudogene TRBV3-2) to TRBJ2-2; 9 nucleotides align to TRBD1. CDR1 and CDR2 from the germline V gene are LGHDT and YNNKEL (reference sequence). The CDR3 has 16 amino acids. V trimming: 3 bases; J trimming: 3 bases; junction bases outside the gene matches: 5. The CDR3 nucleotides are TGTGCCAGCAGCCACAGAGACAGGGGGTACACCGGGGAGCTGTTTTTT. This codes for CASSHRDRGYTGELFF.

The chain uses TRBV18 and TRBJ2-7; 13 bases agree with TRBD2. CDR3 length: 15 amino acids. Germline CDR1 reads KGHSH; CDR2 reads LQKENI. The V and J ends lost 6 bases and 5 bases, in that order; junction bases with no gene match: 7. The CDR3 DNA follows: TGTGCCAGCTCTTATGGACTAGCGGGAGTCGACGAGCAGTACTTC. It encodes CASSYGLAGVDEQYF.

This chain uses TRBV7-3 with TRBJ2-3; TRBD1 aligns across 8 bases. J lost 3 bases, V lost 3 bases, and 5 bases had no gene match. Germline V gene sequence: CDR1 SGHTA, CDR2 FQGTGA. There are 15 residues in the CDR3. CDR3 DNA: TGTGCCAGCAGCTTCAGGGGGCGAGTGACAGATACGCAGTATTTT. Encoded protein: CASSFRGRVTDTQYF.

As concerns this clone: A junction end diverges from the germline sequence, so it may reflect a read error. This sequence joins TRBV11-3 and TRBJ2-1; D possibly uses TRBD1 or TRBD2 (7 bases each). CDR3 length equals 12 residues. Looked up from germline, CDR1 is SGHNT and CDR2 is YENEEA. The CDR3 sequence is CASSLGEGAQVF. The CDR3 bases are TGTGCCAGCAGCTTAGGGGAGGGGGCCCAGGTCTTC.

The chain carries TRBV9 and TRBJ1-4; perhaps TRBD1 as D (5 bases). The CDR3 extends over 15 amino acids. CDR1 is SGDLS, CDR2 YYNGEE, per germline. Between the trimmed V and J ends, which lost 2 bases and 3 bases, there was a span of 11 bases. Here the CDR3 DNA reads TGTGCCAGCAGCGTTATGGGGGAGCCTAATGAAAAACTGTTTTTT. Its protein is CASSVMGEPNEKLFF.

This sequence joins TRBV15 and TRBJ2-7; D ambiguous. This CDR3 region has 16 residues. Germline V gene data show CDR1 as LNHNV and CDR2 as YYDKDF (reference sequence). Between the trimmed V and J ends, which lost 5 bases and 1 base, there was a span of 18 bases. As DNA, the CDR3 is TGTGCCACCAGCCCCCAAAAACGTTCCATATCCTACGAGCAGTACTTC. This translates into CATSPQKRSISYEQYF. Full variable domain (remainder filled in from reference TRBV15 and TRBJ2-7): DAMVIQNPRYQVTQFGKPVTLSCSQTLNHNVMYWYQQKSSQAPKLLFHYYDKDFNNEADTPDNFQSRRPNTSFCFLDIRSPGLGDTAMYLCATSPQKRSISYEQYFGPGTRLTVT.